This T cell receptor (beta chain) was captured by sequencing in a study of T cells in Graves' hyperthyroidism and ophthalmopathy. Findings of the study overall: Stable hyperthyroidism was separated from ophthalmopathy by a model based on 13 V-J features. Most thyroid clonotypes with frequency above 0.001 were detected in blood.

Any patient presenting with uncontrolled infection, other autoimmune disease, pregnancy or lactation was left out. Orbital computed tomography and thyroid ultrasound, together with serum TRAb and thyroxine and clinical symptoms, were used for diagnoses. There are many counts of this clonotype. Its antigen is unknown. Researchers amplified the TCR beta CDR3 regions from RNA transcripts. TCR CDR3 underwent first-round RT-PCR with the HTBI primer set. MiXCR was run by TCRdb on the multiplex PCR reads, yielding one entry per CDR3 protein. Of about 570,000 distinct CDR3 sequences listed, about 45% are singletons. Germline V lookup: CDR1 DFQATT, CDR2 SNEGSKA (reference sequence). The junction had 14 bases not matched to a gene; V was cut back by 6 bases and J by 4 bases. The CDR3 has 15 amino acids.

The source of this sequence is an adult woman with Graves' disease, either hyperthyroidism or ophthalmopathy (not recorded which). The chain joins TRBV20-1 to TRBJ2-5, with TRBD1 matching over 7 bases. Sequenced input: peripheral blood or thyroid tissue (not recorded which). The CDR3 DNA is TGCAGTGCGACTTACAGGGGATACCTTTTAGAGACCCAGTACTTC. The encoded protein is CSATYRGYLLETQYF.